This T cell receptor (beta chain) is drawn from a study of T cells in Graves' hyperthyroidism and ophthalmopathy. This clonotype came up many times. Its antigen is undetermined. RNA transcripts were the template for amplifying TCR beta CDR3 regions. Primed by the HTBI set, a first-round RT-PCR was run on the TCR CDR3. TCRdb used MiXCR to reprocess the multiplex PCR reads, holding one entry per CDR3 protein. The data contain a few hundred thousand distinct CDR3 sequences, approximately 20% of them singletons. A patient was excluded if there was uncontrolled infection, other autoimmune disease, pregnancy or lactation. From approximately 9.5 ml of fresh peripheral blood, PBMCs were isolated. Study-wide results and caveats: Peripheral blood also featured most of the thyroid clonotypes expanded above 0.001.

Germline CDR1 is SGHAT and CDR2 is FQNNGV. The CDR3 is 16 amino acids. V lost 0 bases, J lost 3 bases, and 13 bases lay in between. Sequencing was carried out using blood. The chain uses TRBV11-2 and TRBJ2-3; D is unclear. The receptor was isolated from a man aged 30-40 years with Graves' ophthalmopathy. As DNA, the CDR3 is TGTGCCAGCAGCTTAGATCAGCCAGGCGTAACAGATACGCAGTATTTT. Its protein product is CASSLDQPGVTDTQYF.